This note documents a single T cell receptor (beta chain) sequence. Its antigen is as yet unknown. The data belong to a study of T cell clonotyping in hematopoietic cell transplantation. Study-wide points: Pathologically expanded recipient clonotypes increased progressively from day 30 to day 180 as diversity fell. Graft donor and pretransplant recipient Inverse Simpson Index values predicted broader posttransplant TCR diversity. At the given depth, recipient repertoires were over 95% de novo clonotypes.

This CDR3 region has 15 residues. V lost 7 bases and J lost 6; bases outside the gene matches: 13. Germline V gene sequence: CDR1 SQVTM, CDR2 ANQGSEA. The data were produced by immunoSEQ multiplex PCR, yet TCRdb's version contains in-frame clones alone and is incomplete. Here the sample spans over 2,000 clones, approximately 84% being singletons. This clonotype was obtained from a male patient between 60 and 69 years old who had an allogeneic stem cell transplant, so T cells may come from the graft donor. Some clones in this sample may be carry-over from other donors' samples. J is TRBJ1-2 and V is TRBV29-1; TRBD1 aligns across 11 bases. This specimen consisted of peripheral blood mononuclear cells, obtained 180 days after allogeneic stem cell transplant. CDR3 sequence (DNA): TGCAGCGCGCCGCCGTCAGGGACAGGGGGGGATGGCTACACCTTC. This sequence encodes CSAPPSGTGGDGYTF.